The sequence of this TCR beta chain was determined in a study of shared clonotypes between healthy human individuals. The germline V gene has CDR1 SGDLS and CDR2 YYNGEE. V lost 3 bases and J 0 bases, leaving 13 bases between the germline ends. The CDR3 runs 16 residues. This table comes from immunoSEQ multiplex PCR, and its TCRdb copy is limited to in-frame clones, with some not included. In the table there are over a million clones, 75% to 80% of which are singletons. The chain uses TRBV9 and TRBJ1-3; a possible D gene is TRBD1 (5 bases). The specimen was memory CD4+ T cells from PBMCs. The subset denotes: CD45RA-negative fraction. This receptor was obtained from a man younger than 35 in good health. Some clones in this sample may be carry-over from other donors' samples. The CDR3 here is CASSEGTAYSGNTIYF. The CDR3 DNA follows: TGTGCCAGCAGCGAGGGGACGGCTTACTCTGGAAACACCATATATTTT.